Included here is one T cell receptor (beta chain) sequence, with context. Its target is unknown. These data are taken from a study of a mutant IDH1 vaccine in newly diagnosed glioma. In the study overall: Vaccination was launched 4-6 weeks after radiotherapy alone, or with temozolomide cycles. General study findings and limits: Immune responses induced by the vaccine were seen in approximately 93% of patients, spanning multiple MHC alleles.

Documented time point: week 11, during vaccination. The investigators gave 300 ug of mutant IDH1 20-mer peptide in each vaccine dose, together with topical imiquimod. Every donor had a new WHO grade 3 or 4 astrocytoma that was IDH1-mutant, with loss of nuclear ATRX. CDR1 and CDR2 from the germline V gene are SNHLY and FYNNEI. The CDR3 covers 15 residues. The germline V and J ends were trimmed by 6 bases and 4 bases, with 17 bases remaining between them. Method: immunoSEQ multiplex PCR; TCRdb's copy keeps in-frame clones and lacks some. The sample records tens of thousands of clones, 84% being singletons.

The origin of this receptor is a woman between 45 and 65 years old with glioma. The V gene is TRBV2, the J gene TRBJ2-3; TRBD1 might be the D (6 bases). The sample in question was PBMCs, obtained from a glioma patient whose treatment included an IDH1 peptide vaccine. The CDR3 is CASRTNRDSADTQYF. The CDR3 DNA reads TGTGCCAGCAGGACTAACAGGGATAGTGCAGATACGCAGTATTTT.